What follows are 7 T cell receptor beta chains derived from one specimen sequenced in a study of T cell repertoires in cytomegalovirus infection. One entry per CDR3 protein results from TCRdb running MiXCR on the reads. The data show a few hundred thousand distinct CDR3 sequences, around 40% seen once. Which antigens these TCRs recognize remains unknown. The starting material was cultured PBMCs, obtained from culture after CMV antigen stimulation. The receptor set was obtained from a human donor in good health (CMV status not recorded). Some clones in this sample may be carry-over from other donors' samples.

The CDR3 spells CASSLGLAGGLHEQFF. The DNA of the CDR3 is TGTGCCAGCAGTTTGGGACTAGCGGGGGGGCTGCATGAGCAGTTCTTC. The chain employs TRBV12-3 or TRBV12-4 and TRBJ2-1; 16 positions match TRBD2. Trimming cost V 3 bases and J 8 bases; bases outside gene matches: 4. This CDR3 has 16 residues.

This clonotype was observed a few times. The chain links TRBV5-1 to TRBJ2-3; 7 positions agree with TRBD1. Germline CDR1 SGHRS, CDR2 YFSETQ. The CDR3 contains 14 residues. V shed 5 bases, J shed 6 bases, and the junction held 9 bases outside the gene matches. The CDR3: CASSRSGTVDTQYF. CDR3 DNA: TGCGCCAGCAGTCGGTCCGGGACAGTTGATACGCAGTATTTT.

This clonotype showed up just a few times. J is TRBJ2-7 and V is TRBV7-9, with 12 nucleotides matching TRBD2. Germline V CDR1 and CDR2: SEHNR, FQNEAQ (reference sequence). The V gene end was trimmed by 0 bases and the J gene end by 6 bases; junction bases not matched to a gene: 9. The CDR3 runs to 17 residues. In DNA, the CDR3 is TGTGCCAGCAGCTTAGCGGTGAGACTAGCGGGAGCAGGCGAGCAGTACTTC. Translating gives CASSLAVRLAGAGEQYF.

The rearrangement joins TRBV29-1 to TRBJ2-5; 12 bases fit TRBD1. The junction had 7 bases not matched to a gene; V was cut back by 0 bases and J by 5 bases. This CDR3 contains 16 residues. Germline V CDR1 and CDR2: SQVTM, ANQGSEA. CDR3 DNA: TGCAGCGTTGAAGATTTTGGGACAGGGGGCAAGGAGACCCAGTACTTC. It specifies CSVEDFGTGGKETQYF. Using reference TRBV29-1 and TRBJ2-5 for the parts outside the CDR3, the full variable domain is SAVISQKPSRDICQRGTSLTIQCQVDSQVTMMFWYRQQPGQSLTLIATANQGSEATYESGFVIDKFPISRPNLTFSTLTVSNMSPEDSSIYLCSVEDFGTGGKETQYFGPGTRLLVL.

The chain uses TRBV7-4 and TRBJ2-7; D assignment may be TRBD1 or TRBD2 (7 bases each). This CDR3 has 17 amino acids. V was trimmed by 0 bases and J by 0 bases, leaving 15 bases between them. Germline CDR1 is SGHVT and CDR2 is SQSDAQ. CDR3 sequence (DNA): TGTGCCAGCAGCTTAGCCTACAGGGGAGGGGTCTCCTACGAGCAGTACTTC. Translated: CASSLAYRGGVSYEQYF.

This clonotype has ten or more counts. The chain links TRBV7-2 to TRBJ2-1, with 10 bases lining up with TRBD2. After removal of 4 bases from V and 6 bases from J, the junction contained 6 bases not matched to a gene. This CDR3 region has 15 residues. Germline CDR1 reads SGHTA; CDR2 reads FQGNSA. CDR3 DNA: TGTGCCAGCAGCTGGTCAGCGGGAGGGCCCAATGAGCAGTTCTTC. Translating gives CASSWSAGGPNEQFF.

The V and J genes are TRBV20-1 and TRBJ2-1, with 14 bases fitting TRBD2. The CDR3 consists of 17 residues. Germline CDR1 reads DFQATT; CDR2 reads SNEGSKA (reference sequence). The trim removed 1 base at V and 9 bases at J, leaving 11 bases unmatched. The DNA for the CDR3 is TGCAGTGCTAGAGGGACTAGCGGGAGGCACTCCTCGGGTGAGCAGTTCTTC. Its translation: CSARGTSGRHSSGEQFF.